The following is a T cell receptor beta chain sequence with its context. Antigen: not known. Germline values: CDR1 KGHDR, CDR2 SFDVKD. The length of the CDR3 is 12 residues. Trimming left V 3 bases short and J 8 bases short, with 9 bases between. The data belong to a study of T-cell memory formation after mild COVID-19. Study-level results: Pre-infection memory carried some responding clones, suggesting that cross-reactive memory joined. Contracting CD4+ clones lay largely in CM and EM, with CD8+ ones residing in EMRA.

It was 5'RACE with constant-segment primers that produced the TCR alpha and TCR beta cDNA libraries, which carried sample barcodes and UMIs. In TCRdb, the 5' RACE reads were re-called with MiXCR into one record per CDR3 protein. This sample carries a few hundred thousand distinct CDR3 sequences, approximately 27% of them seen once, and the ten largest clones take less than 15%. Input material: PBMCs or a T cell subset sorted from them (not recorded which). The chain couples TRBV24-1 to TRBJ1-2; D is possibly TRBD1 (5 bases). The receptor was isolated from an adult woman who had mild COVID-19 (a few samples of this study predate the infection). Cell type and time point are not known. The CDR3 DNA sequence: TGTGCCACCAGTGATATTGGGGACGGCTACACCTTC. It yields the protein CATSDIGDGYTF.